One sample yielded the 23 T cell receptor beta chains listed below, sequenced in a study of shared clonotypes between healthy human individuals. Sequencing was performed with immunoSEQ multiplex PCR; in TCRdb, only in-frame clones are kept and a portion is missing. The sample yields 150,000 to 200,000 clones, over 80% seen once. The sample consisted of naive CD4+ T cells sorted from blood. As for subset: CD45RA+ positively selected. The receptors were gathered from a woman under 40 in good health.

The gene calls are TRBV7-9 and TRBJ1-3, with D maybe TRBD1 (5 bases). The ends were cut back, 3 bases at V and 0 bases at J, with 9 bases in the middle. The CDR3 is 15 residues long. Germline V lookup: CDR1 SEHNR, CDR2 FQNEAQ (reference sequence). The CDR3 spells CASSFGGSSGNTIYF. The DNA of the CDR3 is TGTGCCAGCAGCTTCGGGGGGAGCTCTGGAAACACCATATATTTT.

The rearrangement links TRBV7-9 to TRBJ2-3; D gene ambiguous. The CDR3 has 14 amino acids. Germline assignment: CDR1 SEHNR and CDR2 FQNEAQ (reference sequence). The V end was cut by 4 bases, the J end by 2 bases, with 10 bases between. The CDR3 DNA reads as TGTGCCAGCAGCTACTCCCAGTCCACAGATACGCAGTATTTT. Translating gives CASSYSQSTDTQYF.

The V call is TRBV7-9, the J call TRBJ1-4; D is unresolved. V lost 4 bases, J lost 8 bases, and 14 bases lay in between. The CDR3 is 14 amino acids. Germline CDR1 and CDR2: SEHNR and FQNEAQ (reference sequence). The CDR3 DNA reads TGTGCCAGCAGCTCCGGCGGAAGAGGGGAAAAACTGTTTTTT. It yields the protein CASSSGGRGEKLFF.

The rearrangement uses TRBV7-2 and TRBJ2-5; the D gene is possibly TRBD2 (6 bases). The J call is doubtful: the DNA matches TRBJ2-7 better. Germline V gene data show CDR1 as SGHTA and CDR2 as FQGNSA. The CDR3 consists of 14 residues. The CDR3 DNA reads as TGTGCCAGCAGCCCCGTTGCGGGGTCATACGAGCAGTACTTC. This codes for CASSPVAGSYEQYF.

The count of this clone is one. V and J are TRBV9 and TRBJ2-5, with 8 positions matching TRBD1. The assigned J gene may be wrong: the sequence end matches TRBJ2-7 better. Germline V gene sequence: CDR1 SGDLS, CDR2 YYNGEE. The CDR3 contains 15 residues. The CDR3 nucleotides read TGTGCCAGCAGCGCAGGACAGGGCCTCCCCTACGAGCAGTACTTC. Residues: CASSAGQGLPYEQYF.

The chain is built from TRBV4-1 and TRBJ2-2, with TRBD1 matching over 7 bases. The germline CDR1 and CDR2 sequences are MGHRA and YSYEKL. With V trimmed by 4 bases and J by 5 bases, 7 bases remained unmatched. The CDR3 is 15 residues long. CDR3 protein: CASSPQTGWTGELFF. In nucleotides, the CDR3 is TGCGCCAGCAGCCCTCAGACAGGGTGGACCGGGGAGCTGTTTTTT.

This CDR3 is CASSFLGGAITNEKLFF. CDR3 nucleotide sequence: TGTGCCAGCAGTTTTTTAGGGGGCGCGATAACTAATGAAAAACTGTTTTTT. The chain uses TRBV28 and TRBJ1-4; TRBD1 matches at 7 bases. The CDR3 is made up of 17 amino acids. Germline CDR1 is MDHEN and CDR2 is SYDVKM. Trimming cost V 3 bases and J 1 base; bases outside gene matches: 8.

The chain links TRBV5-8 to TRBJ2-7, with D unclear. From germline, CDR1 is SGHTS and CDR2 YDEGEE. The CDR3 is 13 amino acids. V lost 6 bases to trimming and J lost 4 bases, with 14 bases between them. This CDR3 reads CASTVVGSYEQYF. Written as DNA, the CDR3 is TGTGCCAGCACCGTGGTGGGTTCTTACGAGCAGTACTTC.

The chain has TRBV27 and TRBJ2-7; 15 positions agree with TRBD2. CDR3 length equals 18 residues. After removal of 6 bases from V and 3 bases from J, the junction contained 12 bases not matched to a gene. From germline, CDR1 is MNHEY and CDR2 SMNVEV (reference sequence). The CDR3 protein is CASSRGTSGRPGYYEQYF. Written as DNA, the CDR3 is TGTGCCAGCAGCAGGGGGACTAGCGGGAGGCCCGGTTACTACGAGCAGTACTTC.

About this clone itself: The sample carries other DNA sequences with the same CDR3. This sequence joins TRBV2 and TRBJ2-6, with 7 bases fitting TRBD1. The CDR3 sequence is 15 residues long. With V trimmed by 6 bases and J by 2 bases, 4 bases remained unmatched. From germline, CDR1 is SNHLY and CDR2 FYNNEI. The DNA of the CDR3 is TGTGCCAGCAGCGCAGACAGGGCTGGGGCCAACGTCCTGACTTTC. Translating gives CASSADRAGANVLTF.

This clone was detected only once. This chain uses TRBV6-5 with TRBJ2-7, with unresolved D. The V gene lost 2 bases and the J gene lost 6 bases, with 8 bases spanning the gap. The length of the CDR3 is 12 residues. Germline V gives CDR1 MNHEY, CDR2 SVGAGI. CDR3: CASSYSHGEQYF. The CDR3, as DNA: TGTGCCAGCAGTTACAGTCACGGCGAGCAGTACTTC.

CDR3 in DNA: TGTGCCAGCAGGCTAGCGGGAGGGAGCACAGATACGCAGTATTTT. It is translated as CASRLAGGSTDTQYF. The chain joins TRBV6-1 to TRBJ2-3; TRBD2 agrees at 12 bases. J lost 0 bases, V lost 6 bases, and 1 base had no gene match. The CDR3 contains 15 residues. Germline CDR1 reads MNHNS; CDR2 reads SASEGT.

The gene calls are TRBV7-8 and TRBJ1-4; 11 bases agree with TRBD1. The CDR3 length is 18 residues. The V gene end was trimmed by 1 base and the J gene end by 3 bases; junction bases not matched to a gene: 7. Germline assignment: CDR1 SGHVS and CDR2 FQNEAQ. CDR3 sequence reads: CASSLGRTGGESNEKLFF. The CDR3 coding sequence is TGTGCCAGCAGCTTAGGGAGGACAGGGGGCGAGTCTAATGAAAAACTGTTTTTT.

The CDR3 region is CASSSRAATETQYF. The CDR3, as DNA: TGTGCCAGCAGCTCCCGTGCGGCAACTGAGACCCAGTACTTC. V is TRBV7-9 and J is TRBJ2-5; D not resolved. V was shortened by 4 bases and J by 5 bases, with 14 bases between the two germline ends. Looked up from germline, CDR1 is SEHNR and CDR2 is FQNEAQ (reference sequence). CDR3 size: 14 residues.

In DNA form, the CDR3 reads TGCAGCGTTGGTGGATCTTCCTACGAGCAGTACTTC. Its translation: CSVGGSSYEQYF. The chain combines TRBV29-1 with TRBJ2-5; D gene unclear. The J call could be wrong; TRBJ2-7 is a better fit for the DNA end. Germline assignment: CDR1 SQVTM and CDR2 ANQGSEA. CDR3 size: 12 residues.

The gene calls are TRBV28 and TRBJ1-2, with D unresolved. V was trimmed by 5 bases and J by 2 bases, leaving 18 bases between them. CDR3 length equals 16 residues. CDR1 is MDHEN, CDR2 SYDVKM, per germline. The CDR3 sequence is CASSPNRLPWNYGYTF. As DNA, the CDR3 is TGTGCCAGCAGTCCCAATCGACTGCCGTGGAACTATGGCTACACCTTC.

V and J are TRBV7-2 and TRBJ1-3; 7 nucleotides match TRBD1. Germline-derived CDR1 and CDR2 are SGHTA and FQGNSA. With 1 base clipped from V and 0 bases from J, the junction kept 3 bases outside the gene matches. This CDR3 is built from 16 residues. The CDR3 spells CASSLGDRASGNTIYF. As DNA, the CDR3 is TGTGCCAGCAGCTTAGGTGACAGGGCCTCTGGAAACACCATATATTTT.

The chain recombines TRBV28 with TRBJ2-7; the D call may be TRBD1 or TRBD2 (6 bases each). Germline V gives CDR1 MDHEN, CDR2 SYDVKM. V was pared by 2 bases and J by 4 bases, with 15 bases between. The CDR3 contains 15 residues. This CDR3 reads CASSLGGRGGYEQYF. CDR3 nucleotides: TGTGCCAGCAGTTTAGGCGGCAGGGGAGGATACGAGCAGTACTTC.

V gene TRBV5-1 combines with J gene TRBJ2-3; D remains unclear. With 2 bases removed from V and 6 bases from J, the gap between germline ends came to 13 bases. Germline CDR1 reads SGHRS; CDR2 reads YFSETQ. The CDR3 is made up of 14 amino acids. CDR3 region: CASSFGSGEDTQYF. As DNA, the CDR3 is TGCGCCAGCAGCTTCGGCTCCGGCGAGGATACGCAGTATTTT.

The chain joins TRBV19 to TRBJ2-7; D possibly uses TRBD1 or TRBD2 (5 bases each). The germline gives CDR1 LNHDA, CDR2 SQIVND (reference sequence). The CDR3 consists of 15 residues. V was clipped by 1 base and J by 2 bases, with 12 bases between them. The CDR3: CASSIVQGVTYEQYF. DNA of the CDR3: TGTGCCAGTAGTATAGTTCAGGGAGTAACCTACGAGCAGTACTTC.

CDR3 sequence reads: CATRLSLAAGELFF. CDR3 nucleotide sequence: TGTGCCACCCGGTTGAGTTTGGCGGCCGGGGAGCTGTTTTTT. The V call is TRBV10-3, the J call TRBJ2-2, with D unresolved. Trimming removed 10 bases at V and 6 bases at J, with 18 bases between. This CDR3 has 14 residues. Germline CDR1 ENHRY, CDR2 SYGVKD.

The rearrangement joins TRBV5-4 to TRBJ1-1, with D unresolved. V was clipped by 1 base and J by 1 base, with 8 bases between them. The CDR3 loop spans 14 amino acids. Germline CDR1 is SGHNT and CDR2 is YYREEE (reference sequence). This chain's CDR3 is CASSLQVSNTEAFF. In DNA, the CDR3 is TGTGCCAGCAGCTTGCAGGTGTCGAACACTGAAGCTTTCTTT. Drawing the rest from reference TRBV5-4 and TRBJ1-1, the complete variable domain is ETGVTQSPTHLIKTRGQQVTLRCSSQSGHNTVSWYQQALGQGPQFIFQYYREEENGRGNFPPRFSGLQFPNYSSELNVNALELDDSALYLCASSLQVSNTEAFFGQGTRLTVV.

The chain recombines TRBV7-5 with TRBJ2-1; TRBD2 reflects the table's D call only, with no check against the DNA. TRBV7-5 is termed a pseudogene. The CDR3 runs to 18 residues. CDR3 in DNA: TGTGTCAGAAGCTTCCCTAGTACTACTAGCGGGAGAGGCAATGAGCAGTTCTTC. It codes for CVRSFPSTTSGRGNEQFF.